Presented here are 2 T cell receptor beta chains from one specimen sequenced in a study of blood T cells in healthy people across ages. Primers used in a second PCR of roughly 6 to 11 cycles were a sample-barcoded 5' primer and a J-beta primer mix. A single record per CDR3 protein comes from TCRdb applying MiXCR to the 5' RACE reads. The sample yields 580,000 or so distinct CDR3 sequences, roughly 48% seen once. Sequenced sample: blood. The source is an elderly man in good health.

The chain employs TRBV7-2 and TRBJ1-6, with no clear D. V was cut by 5 bases and J by 7 bases, with 12 bases left in between. The germline V gene encodes CDR1 SGHTA and CDR2 FQGNSA. The CDR3 totals 14 residues. The CDR3 reads CASSLRTQNSPLHF. The DNA for the CDR3 is TGTGCCAGCAGCCTTCGGACTCAGAATTCACCCCTCCACTTT. Supplemented by reference TRBV7-2 and TRBJ1-6, the full variable domain reads GAGVSQSPSNKVTEKGKDVELRCDPISGHTALYWYRQSLGQGLEFLIYFQGNSAPDKSGLPSDRFSAERTGGSVSTLTIQRTQQEDSAVYLCASSLRTQNSPLHFGNGTRLTVT.

Ten or more counts support this clonotype. The V and J genes are TRBV7-2 and TRBJ2-5; D not certain. Germline CDR1 is SGHTA and CDR2 is FQGNSA. This CDR3 is built from 13 residues. V was cut by 6 bases and J by 2 bases, with 10 bases left in between. The CDR3 sequence: CASSWALQETQYF. The DNA of the CDR3 is TGTGCCAGCAGTTGGGCCCTTCAAGAGACCCAGTACTTC.